This T cell receptor beta chain was retrieved from a study of shared T cell receptors in the human thymus. The method was immunoSEQ multiplex PCR; TCRdb's version includes in-frame clones alone and lacks a portion of them. The profile shows 540,000 or so clones, approximately 78% of them singletons. Per germline, CDR1 MDHEN and CDR2 SYDVKM. Losses at the gene ends were 5 bases for V and 4 bases for J; bases not matched to a gene: 4. CDR3 size: 13 residues. The sample was also reused in another study, on human thymus T cells. That work adds: Donors consisted of healthy Finnish infants (having corrective surgery for congenital heart defects). Resections obtained during corrective heart surgery supplied the thymus tissue. Apparent bias marked the V and J gene usage of thymic and blood repertoires.

The sequence was collected from a boy younger than two with a congenital heart defect. The chain joins TRBV28 to TRBJ2-5, with TRBD1 matching 7 bases. Material for sequencing was thymocytes. In DNA form, the CDR3 reads TGTGCCAGCAGTCCGCGACAGGGAGAGACCCAGTACTTC. Residues: CASSPRQGETQYF.